A selection of T cell receptor beta chains follows, all from one sample in a study of metastatic and nonmetastatic thyroid tumors. Using MiXCR, TCRdb reanalyzed the PCR reads. The sample contains 35,000 to 50,000 clones, around 2.9% of which appear only once. The sample consisted of blood. Source of these receptors: a female donor with papillary thyroid cancer or a benign thyroid nodule (not recorded which). Some clones in this sample may be carry-over from other donors' samples. The CDR3 runs from the conserved cysteine through the conserved F or W. The D gene is left open where the match is weak. The listing skips clone size in some rows; elsewhere it reads once, few, many or a size class.

d_gene,j_gene,abundance,v_gene,CDR3nt,CDR3aa
TRBD1,TRBJ2-7,-,TRBV6-1,TGTGCCAGCAGTGCCGAAGGGGACAGGGCCTACGAGCAGTACTTC,CASSAEGDRAYEQYF
-,TRBJ2-7,many,TRBV2,TGTGCCAGTGGACAGTACGAGCAGTACTTC,CASGQYEQYF
TRBD1,TRBJ1-2,many,TRBV6-5,TGTGCCAGCAGTCACCGGGACAGTCCTCACTATGGCTACACCTTC,CASSHRDSPHYGYTF
TRBD2,TRBJ2-1,many,TRBV18,TGTGCCAGCTCACCTCTAAGCGGGAGTGGTTACAATGAGCAGTTCTTC,CASSPLSGSGYNEQFF
TRBD2,TRBJ2-7,many,TRBV5-1,TGCGCCAGCAGCTTCGCGGGGGGGGGACTAGCGGGAGAGCAGTACTTC,CASSFAGGGLAGEQYF
-,TRBJ2-1,few,TRBV7-3,TGTGCCAGCAGCTTAAGCAATGAGCAGTTCTTT,CASSLSNEQFF
-,TRBJ1-1,-,TRBV12-3/TRBV12-4,TGTGCCAGCAGTTTAACAGGGTCGGTTAACACTGAAGCTTTCTTT,CASSLTGSVNTEAFF
-,TRBJ2-1,few,TRBV5-1,TGCGCCAGCAGCCCATTCTCTAGGGGCAACAATGAGCAGTTCTTC,CASSPFSRGNNEQFF
-,TRBJ2-3,few,TRBV7-9,TGTGCCAGCAGCTCGGGAGTTGGCACAGATACGCAGTATTTT,CASSSGVGTDTQYF
TRBD2,TRBJ2-3,few,TRBV12-3/TRBV12-4,TGTGCCAGCATCCCGGGACTAGCGGGTTCTTATACGCAGTATTTT,CASIPGLAGSYTQYF
-,TRBJ2-7,many,TRBV28,TGTGCCAGCAGGCGAGCCATCTACGAGCAGTACTTC,CASRRAIYEQYF
-,TRBJ2-7,-,TRBV11-3,TGTGCCAGCGGAACTTCACCCTACGAGCAGTACTTC,CASGTSPYEQYF
TRBD1,TRBJ2-5,few,TRBV6-1,TGTGCCAGCAGCAGACAGGGGGTCGGAGAGACCCAGTACTTC,CASSRQGVGETQYF
TRBD1,TRBJ1-5,few,TRBV19,TGTGCCAGTAGCTTTAGACAGGGCAGCAATCAGCCCCAGCATTTT,CASSFRQGSNQPQHF
-,TRBJ2-4,many,TRBV29-1,TGCAGCGTTGAATTGGGGCAGACCGGGGACTTC,CSVELGQTGDF
-,TRBJ2-1,many,TRBV9,TGTGCCAGCAGCGTAGTGGGGGCCCACAATGAGCAGTTCTTC,CASSVVGAHNEQFF
-,TRBJ1-6,-,TRBV6-5,TGTGCCAGCAGTTACTCGAAATCTAGGGGTTCACCCCTCCACTTT,CASSYSKSRGSPLHF
TRBD2,TRBJ2-7,many,TRBV20-1,TGCAGTGCTAGTCTGGCGGGAGTGGGAGAGCAGTACTTC,CSASLAGVGEQYF
-,TRBJ1-3,many,TRBV19,TGTGCCAGTAGCTCCCTCTCTGGAAACACCATATATTTT,CASSSLSGNTIYF
-,TRBJ2-7,many,TRBV5-4,TGTGCCAGCAGCTTAGCTAGCGAGCAGTACTTC,CASSLASEQYF
TRBD2,TRBJ2-7,many,TRBV5-1,TGCGCCAGCAGCTGGAGCGGGAGTCCCTACGAGCAGTACTTC,CASSWSGSPYEQYF
-,TRBJ1-2,-,TRBV12-3/TRBV12-4,TGTGCCAGCAGTTTTGGCGGAGACTATGGCTACACCTTC,CASSFGGDYGYTF
TRBD1,TRBJ1-2,many,TRBV6-1,TGTGCCAGCACTACAGGGGACGCGTATGGCTACACCTTC,CASTTGDAYGYTF
TRBD2,TRBJ2-1,-,TRBV2,TGTGCCAGCAGTGGACTAGCGACCTACAATGAGCAGTTCTTC,CASSGLATYNEQFF
-,TRBJ2-2,medium-sized,TRBV7-3,TGTGCCAGCAGCACGGAGGCCGGGGAGCTGTTTTTT,CASSTEAGELFF
-,TRBJ1-2,medium-sized,TRBV30,TGTGCCTGGAGTGTATGGGCCCTGGATGGCTACACCTTC,CAWSVWALDGYTF
TRBD2,TRBJ2-3,few,TRBV4-1,TGCGCCAGCAGCGGAGGCGGGGGAGGAACAGATACGCAGTATTTT,CASSGGGGGTDTQYF
TRBD2,TRBJ2-1,many,TRBV29-1,TGCAGCGTCGCCACTAGCGGGAGCTACAATGAGCAGTTCTTC,CSVATSGSYNEQFF
TRBD2,TRBJ2-7,medium-sized,TRBV20-1,TGCAGTGCTCAGGGACTAGCAGAGGTCGAGCAGTACTTC,CSAQGLAEVEQYF
-,TRBJ2-7,many,TRBV6-1,TGTGCCAGCTGGGCCACCGGACAGCCTACCTACGAGCAGTACTTC,CASWATGQPTYEQYF
-,TRBJ1-6,many,TRBV30,TGTGCCTGGAGTGTACGTGGATTAGGTTCCTATAATTCACCCCTCCACTTT,CAWSVRGLGSYNSPLHF
TRBD1,TRBJ1-5,few,TRBV6-5,TGCGCCAGCAGTTATTCGGGACAGGGTGGGCAGCCCCAGCATTTT,CASSYSGQGGQPQHF
-,TRBJ1-3,-,TRBV9,TGTGCCAGCAGCGTAGTGGAAGGAGGTGGAAACACCATATATTTT,CASSVVEGGGNTIYF
-,TRBJ1-2,-,TRBV11-2,TGTGCCAGCAGCTTAGAACAGATTAACTATGGCTACACCTTC,CASSLEQINYGYTF
-,TRBJ2-2,medium-sized,TRBV12-3/TRBV12-4,TGTGCCAGCAGTTTGATGGCGGCCGGGGAGCTGTTTTTT,CASSLMAAGELFF
TRBD1,TRBJ1-1,many,TRBV28,TGTGCCAGCAGTCTGTGGACAGGTATGAACACTGAAGCTTTCTTT,CASSLWTGMNTEAFF
-,TRBJ1-1,few,TRBV12-3/TRBV12-4,TGTGCCAGCAGTCCAGAGATGTGGACTGAAGCTTTCTTT,CASSPEMWTEAFF
-,TRBJ2-5,many,TRBV12-3/TRBV12-4,TGTGCCAGCAGTTTCGGACAGTACCAAGAGACCCAGTACTTC,CASSFGQYQETQYF
TRBD2,TRBJ2-5,many,TRBV28,TGTGCCAGCAGTGATCCAAACCGTGGGGGGGGAGAGACCCAGTACTTC,CASSDPNRGGGETQYF
-,TRBJ1-1,few,TRBV11-2,TGTGCCAGCAGCTTAGAATTTTCGGAGGAAGCTTTCTTT,CASSLEFSEEAFF